This T cell receptor beta chain was sequenced during a study of long-term antiretroviral therapy in people with HIV. Study-level results: Clones that had undergone expansion before ART dominated the repertoire at all time points.

CDR1 is MNHEY, CDR2 SMNVEV, per germline (reference sequence). V was shortened by 5 bases and J by 0 bases, with 18 bases between the two germline ends. This CDR3 spans 17 amino acids. It was version v3.0 of the immunoSEQ assay that was run at survey level. Here immunoSEQ multiplex PCR was the method, and the copy in TCRdb shows in-frame clones only, minus some. The data hold about 24,000 clones, with 85% to 95% observed a single time. The table lists this clone with a few counts. Its target is not known. The sequence came from a woman between 45 and 60 years old with HIV. The genes are TRBV27 and TRBJ2-3; D possibly corresponds to TRBD1 (5 bases). Here the sequenced sample was unsorted PBMCs, taken roughly 5 years after starting antiretroviral therapy. DNA of the CDR3: TGTGCCAGCAGTGCCACTATTCGTGGACAAAGCACAGATACGCAGTATTTT. Translating gives CASSATIRGQSTDTQYF.